The 15 T cell receptor beta chains below all came from one sample that was sequenced in a study of blood T cells in healthy people across ages. For the second PCR, which ran for roughly 7 to 11 cycles, a sample-barcoded 5' primer and a J-beta primer mix were used. Each CDR3 protein is one row after TCRdb ran MiXCR on the 5' RACE reads. The repertoire holds hundreds of thousands of distinct CDR3 sequences, with approximately 49% as singletons. The source material was blood. The receptors stem from a man aged 25 to 40 in good health.

This clonotype was seen a handful of times. The V call is TRBV7-2, the J call TRBJ2-3; no reliable D call. The CDR3 totals 14 residues. CDR1 and CDR2 (germline): SGHTA, FQGNSA. Between the trimmed V and J ends, which lost 1 base and 4 bases, there was a span of 9 bases. The CDR3 region has the DNA TGTGCCAGCAGCTTAGTTTCGAGCGCAGATACGCAGTATTTT. This translates into CASSLVSSADTQYF. Based on the CDR3 plus reference TRBV7-2 and TRBJ2-3, the full variable domain is GAGVSQSPSNKVTEKGKDVELRCDPISGHTALYWYRQSLGQGLEFLIYFQGNSAPDKSGLPSDRFSAERTGGSVSTLTIQRTQQEDSAVYLCASSLVSSADTQYFGPGTRLTVL.

The V call is TRBV20-1, the J call TRBJ1-3; TRBD1 matches 8 bases. The CDR3 is 14 residues long. Germline V lookup: CDR1 DFQATT, CDR2 SNEGSKA (reference sequence). V was pared by 5 bases and J by 8 bases, with 11 bases of the junction left unmatched. The CDR3 DNA sequence: TGCAGTGCTTCGGACAGGGCGGGCGGAGACACCATATATTTT. Translating it yields CSASDRAGGDTIYF.

The chain has TRBV3-1 and TRBJ2-5; TRBD1 agrees at 10 bases. The J call may be wrong; the DNA end is better matched by TRBJ2-7. The CDR3 runs to 17 residues. CDR1 and CDR2 (germline): LGHDT, YNNKEL (reference sequence). CDR3 sequence reads: CASSQDPRDRGTYEQYF. CDR3 bases: TGTGCCAGCAGCCAAGATCCCCGGGACAGGGGTACCTACGAGCAGTACTTC.

The rearrangement uses TRBV2 and TRBJ2-3, with 10 bases lining up with TRBD1. This CDR3 spans 14 amino acids. V trimming: 7 bases; J trimming: 5 bases; junction bases outside the gene matches: 6. In germline, CDR1 is SNHLY, CDR2 FYNNEI. CDR3: CASNSGTGEDTQYF. CDR3 nucleotides: TGTGCCAGCAACTCAGGGACAGGGGAAGATACGCAGTATTTT.

The chain recombines TRBV4-1 with TRBJ1-2; tentative D call: TRBD1 (6 bases). The CDR3 totals 14 residues. Germline-derived CDR1 and CDR2 are MGHRA and YSYEKL. The ends were cut back, 0 bases at V and 5 bases at J, with 10 bases in the middle. CDR3 in DNA: TGCGCCAGCAGCCAAGATTGGCAGGGGTATGGCTACACCTTC. Translated: CASSQDWQGYGYTF.

The table lists this clonotype with a few counts. The J gene is TRBJ2-1, the V gene TRBV6-5; 8 bases line up with TRBD1. Germline V CDR1 and CDR2: MNHEY, SVGAGI. The CDR3 contains 15 residues. Trimming removed 7 bases from V and 6 bases from J; junction bases left unmatched: 11. The CDR3, as DNA: TGTGCCAGCATCCCAGGGGGGACAGGCGCCAATGAGCAGTTCTTC. Its protein is CASIPGGTGANEQFF.

The chain carries TRBV29-1 and TRBJ1-5; D remains ambiguous. V was clipped by 4 bases and J by 4 bases, with 14 bases between them. Germline CDR1 SQVTM, CDR2 ANQGSEA. The CDR3 consists of 14 residues. CDR3 coding DNA: TGCAGCGTTGCAGCGGCAGAGGCTAATCAGCCCCAGCATTTT. Translating gives CSVAAAEANQPQHF.

This chain connects TRBV4-2 to TRBJ1-4; 7 bases line up with TRBD1. V was pared by 0 bases and J by 7 bases, with 8 bases of the junction left unmatched. The germline gives CDR1 LGHNA, CDR2 YNFKEQ. This CDR3 is 16 amino acids long. CDR3 in amino acids: CASSQDLTQGIEKLFF. The CDR3 region has the DNA TGTGCCAGCAGCCAAGATCTGACACAGGGGATTGAAAAACTGTTTTTT.

This clonotype showed up many times. The chain joins TRBV20-1 to TRBJ2-7, with D perhaps matching TRBD1 (6 bases). This CDR3 has 14 amino acids. The V end lost 1 base, the J end lost 6 bases, and 16 bases lay between the germline ends. Germline CDR1 DFQATT, CDR2 SNEGSKA (reference sequence). This CDR3 is CSARGQGRVSEQYF. CDR3 bases: TGCAGTGCTAGAGGGCAGGGGCGGGTAAGCGAGCAGTACTTC.

As to this clonotype: A junction end diverges from the germline sequence, so it may reflect a read error. The chain employs TRBV7-2 and TRBJ2-5; 10 nucleotides match TRBD2. CDR1 and CDR2 (germline): SGHTA, FQGNSA. This CDR3 contains 14 residues. CDR3 DNA sequence: TGTGCCAGCACCTTAGGGACTAGCGCAGAGACCCAGTACTTC. It is translated as CASTLGTSAETQYF.

The chain links TRBV7-2 to TRBJ2-5; TRBD1 aligns across 7 bases. The better agreement between TRBJ2-7 and the DNA end casts doubt on the J call. This CDR3 region has 12 residues. The germline V gene encodes CDR1 SGHTA and CDR2 FQGNSA. This chain's CDR3 is CASGNYRGEQYF. CDR3 bases: TGTGCCAGCGGTAATTACAGGGGCGAGCAGTACTTC.

This clonotype was recorded a few times. In DNA form, the CDR3 reads TGTGCCACCAGTGAGGACAGGGGGCTGAACAATGAGCAGTACTTC. Translated, it gives CATSEDRGLNNEQYF. The chain is built from TRBV24-1 and TRBJ2-5; TRBD1 matches at 11 bases. Germline CDR1 and CDR2: KGHDR and SFDVKD. The CDR3 contains 15 residues. V gave up 4 bases and J gave up 11 bases; unmatched junction bases: 11.

The chain has TRBV27 and TRBJ1-2; D uncertain. This CDR3 has 13 residues. Trimming removed 8 bases from V and 7 bases from J, with 17 bases in between. Germline CDR1 reads MNHEY; CDR2 reads SMNVEV (reference sequence). This CDR3 reads CASYGDSQIGYTF. The DNA of the CDR3 is TGTGCCAGCTATGGGGATTCCCAGATTGGCTACACCTTC.

In regard to this clonotype: The germline gene is not matched at one end of the junction; a read error may be the cause. The chain uses TRBV29-1 and TRBJ2-5, with D perhaps TRBD1 or TRBD2 (5 bases each). CDR1 is SQVTM, CDR2 ANQGSEA, per germline. This CDR3 spans 13 amino acids. This CDR3 reads CSVVRVGEEAQYF. For the CDR3, the DNA is TGCAGCGTTGTGCGGGTGGGGGAAGAGGCCCAGTACTTC.

The chain recombines TRBV28 with TRBJ2-5; D unclear. Trimming took 3 bases from V and 5 from J, leaving 7 bases between them. Germline V gene data show CDR1 as MDHEN and CDR2 as SYDVKM. The CDR3 sequence is 12 residues long. DNA for the CDR3: TGTGCCAGCAGTTTCTATTATGAGACCCAGTACTTC. Residues: CASSFYYETQYF.